This T cell receptor beta chain was observed in a study of blood T cell repertoires in COVID-19. Study-level background: There were acute and convalescent COVID-19 samples, and they came from the United States, Italy and Spain.

Trimming pared 6 bases from V and 5 bases from J, leaving 8 bases between. This CDR3 is 12 amino acids long. Germline V gene data show CDR1 as MNHEY and CDR2 as SVGAGI. Original processing methods: By means of reference gene primer amplification, nucleated cell counts were estimated. TCRdb keeps only in-frame clones here, not all; method: immunoSEQ multiplex PCR. V and J calls and clone size are copied from that table; D and trimming were computed from the DNA. The sample carries about 180,000 clones, 88% recorded once. Source material: peripheral blood. The rearrangement links TRBV6-5 to TRBJ1-3, with D hard to call. The TCR originated in a young woman with acute or convalescent COVID-19. CDR3 sequence reads: CASRGGRNTIYF. The CDR3 DNA sequence: TGTGCCAGCAGGGGAGGAAGAAACACCATATATTTT.